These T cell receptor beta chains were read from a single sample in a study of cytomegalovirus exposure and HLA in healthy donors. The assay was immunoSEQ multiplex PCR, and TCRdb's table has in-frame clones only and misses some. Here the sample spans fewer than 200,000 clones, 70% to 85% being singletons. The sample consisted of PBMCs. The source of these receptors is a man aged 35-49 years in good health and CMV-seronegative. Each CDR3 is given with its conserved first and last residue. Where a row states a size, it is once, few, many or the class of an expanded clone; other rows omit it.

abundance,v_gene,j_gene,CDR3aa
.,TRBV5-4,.,CASSLDPNRAYEQYF
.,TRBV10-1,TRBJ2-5,CASSGTGLAPGTQYF
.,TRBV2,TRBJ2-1,CASSDTGTLYNEQFF
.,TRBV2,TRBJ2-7,CASSVQDSYEQYF
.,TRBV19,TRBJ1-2,CASSINRDSLYGYTF
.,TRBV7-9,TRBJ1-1,CASSLDRMNTEAFF
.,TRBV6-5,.,CASGQGTEQYF
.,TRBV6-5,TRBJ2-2,CASRRQGDTGELFF
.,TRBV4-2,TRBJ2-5,CASSQDGATPGETQYF
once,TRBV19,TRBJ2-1,CASSIDGSSYNEQFF
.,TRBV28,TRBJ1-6,CASLQTGSIYNSPLHF
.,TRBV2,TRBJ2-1,CASRGTGQDEQFF
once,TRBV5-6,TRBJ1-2,CASSSGQYFYGYTF
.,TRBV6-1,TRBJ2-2,CASVDGTFNTGELFF
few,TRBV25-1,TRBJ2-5,CASSERTGQETQYF
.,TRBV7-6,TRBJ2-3,CASSLMASGATDTQYF
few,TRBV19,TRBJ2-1,CASSRGLLGEQFF
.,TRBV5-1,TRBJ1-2,CASSLGDSFYTF
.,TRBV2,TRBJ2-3,CASQGQEFTDTQYF
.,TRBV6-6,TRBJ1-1,CASSHRGGTEAFF
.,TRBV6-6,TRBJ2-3,CASSSDRGADTQYF
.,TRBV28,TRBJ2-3,CASSFQGLTDTQYF
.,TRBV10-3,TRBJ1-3,CAISSSVAGNTIYF
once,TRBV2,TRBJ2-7,CASRLGNEQYF
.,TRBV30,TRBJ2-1,CAWSRQVNYNEQFF
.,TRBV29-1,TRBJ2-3,CSVAQGPSTDTQYF
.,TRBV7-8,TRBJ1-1,CASSFLDRNTEAFF
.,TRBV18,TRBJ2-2,CASSPQNPAGAGELFF
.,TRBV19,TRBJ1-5,CAGGSFYSNQPQHF
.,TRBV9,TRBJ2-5,CASSVGGEQETQYF
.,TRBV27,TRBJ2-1,CASSLWGSGAYEQFF
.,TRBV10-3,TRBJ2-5,CAISGVGGGGQETQYF
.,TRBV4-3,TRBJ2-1,CASSQDLSRDSYNEQFF
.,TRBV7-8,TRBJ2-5,CASSLATDRSRETQYF
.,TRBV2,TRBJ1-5,CASSEVGASNQPQHF
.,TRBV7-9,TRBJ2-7,CASRERLAGPYEQYF
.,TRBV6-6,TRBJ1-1,CASSYGLLNTEAFF
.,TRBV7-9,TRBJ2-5,CASSFGTLNEAQYF
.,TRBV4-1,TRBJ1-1,CASSPLQDSTGVGTEAFF